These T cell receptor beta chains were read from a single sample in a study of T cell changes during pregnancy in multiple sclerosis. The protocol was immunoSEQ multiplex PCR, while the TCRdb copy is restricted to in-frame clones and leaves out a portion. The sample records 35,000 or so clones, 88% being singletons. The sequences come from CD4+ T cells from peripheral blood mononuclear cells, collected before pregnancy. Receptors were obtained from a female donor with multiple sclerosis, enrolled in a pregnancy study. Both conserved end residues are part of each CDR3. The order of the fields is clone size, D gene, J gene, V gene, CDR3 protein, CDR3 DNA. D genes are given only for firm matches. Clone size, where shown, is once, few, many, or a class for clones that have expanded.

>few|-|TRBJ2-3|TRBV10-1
CASSERGSTDTQYF
TGCGCCAGCAGTGAGAGAGGATCCACAGATACGCAGTATTTT
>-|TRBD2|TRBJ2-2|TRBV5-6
CASSLAGLAVTGELFF
TGTGCCAGCAGCTTGGCCGGACTAGCGGTCACCGGGGAGCTGTTTTTT
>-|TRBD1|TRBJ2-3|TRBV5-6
CASSPTGVTDTQYF
TGTGCCAGCAGCCCTACAGGGGTGACCGATACGCAGTATTTT
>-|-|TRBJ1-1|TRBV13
CASSGRGHGGAEAFF
TGTGCCAGCAGCGGCCGTGGACACGGCGGGGCTGAAGCTTTCTTT
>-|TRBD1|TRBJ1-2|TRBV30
CAWSADRGGGYTF
TGTGCCTGGAGTGCGGACAGGGGCGGAGGCTACACCTTC
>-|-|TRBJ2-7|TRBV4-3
CASSRIQDSFSEQYF
TGCGCCAGCAGCCGAATTCAGGACTCCTTCTCCGAGCAGTACTTC
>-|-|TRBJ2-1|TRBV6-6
CASSKINNEQFF
TGTGCCAGCAGTAAAATCAACAATGAGCAGTTCTTC
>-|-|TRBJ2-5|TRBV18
CASSPPSGGLGETQYF
TGTGCCAGCTCACCACCGTCCGGGGGACTTGGAGAGACCCAGTACTTC
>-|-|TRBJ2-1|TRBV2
CASSGGNEQFF
TGTGCCAGCTCAGGGGGGAATGAGCAGTTCTTC
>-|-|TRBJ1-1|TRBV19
CASSRSGNTEAFF
TGTGCCAGTAGTAGGTCGGGAAACACTGAAGCTTTCTTT
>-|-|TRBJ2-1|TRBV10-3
CAATSFDEQFF
TGTGCCGCGACTAGTTTCGATGAGCAGTTCTTC
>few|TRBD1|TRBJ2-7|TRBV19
CASSEDRGGAEQYF
TGTGCCAGTAGTGAGGACAGGGGAGGAGCCGAGCAGTACTTC
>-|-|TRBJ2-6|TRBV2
CASDSAFLSGANVLTF
TGTGCCAGCGATTCAGCGTTCCTCTCTGGGGCCAACGTCCTGACTTTC
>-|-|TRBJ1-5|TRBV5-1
CASSEGEGSQPQHF
TGCGCCAGCAGCGAGGGGGAGGGTTCTCAGCCCCAGCATTTT
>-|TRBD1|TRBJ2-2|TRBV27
CASSSRTGANTGELFF
TGTGCCAGCAGTTCCCGGACAGGGGCGAACACCGGGGAGCTGTTTTTT
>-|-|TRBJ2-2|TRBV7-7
CASSLGRENTGELFF
TGTGCCAGCAGCTTAGGCAGGGAGAACACCGGGGAGCTGTTTTTT
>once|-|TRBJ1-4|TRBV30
CAWTREFYEKLFF
TGTGCCTGGACCCGGGAGTTCTATGAAAAACTGTTTTTT
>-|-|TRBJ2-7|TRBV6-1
CASIPGGVGRYEQYF
TGTGCCAGCATCCCCGGCGGGGTGGGTCGCTACGAGCAGTACTTC
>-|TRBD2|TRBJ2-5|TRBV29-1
CSVAPTSGMDETQYF
TGCAGCGTCGCGCCGACTAGCGGGATGGACGAGACCCAGTACTTC
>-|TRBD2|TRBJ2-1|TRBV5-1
CASDLAGEKSSYNEQFF
TGCGCCAGCGACCTAGCGGGAGAAAAGAGCTCCTACAATGAGCAGTTCTTC
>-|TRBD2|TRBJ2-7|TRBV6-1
CASSALAGGSYEQYF
TGTGCCAGCAGCGCCTTAGCGGGAGGATCCTACGAGCAGTACTTC
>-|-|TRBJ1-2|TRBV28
CASSFRALGSPSYGYTF
TGTGCCAGCAGTTTTAGAGCCCTGGGCAGCCCGTCCTATGGCTACACCTTC
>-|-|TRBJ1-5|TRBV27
CASSPQSTGNQPQHF
TGTGCCAGCAGTCCCCAGAGTACAGGGAATCAGCCCCAGCATTTT
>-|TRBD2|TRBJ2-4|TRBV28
CASSFPRGILAKNIQYF
TGTGCCAGCAGTTTCCCGCGGGGGATACTAGCCAAAAACATTCAGTACTTC
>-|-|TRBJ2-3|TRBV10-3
CAISLSGSSTDTQYF
TGTGCCATCAGCCTGAGCGGGTCTAGCACAGATACGCAGTATTTT
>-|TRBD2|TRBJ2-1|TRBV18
CVPPALAGASSYNEQFF
TGTGTGCCGCCGGCGCTAGCGGGGGCGAGCTCCTACAATGAGCAGTTCTTC
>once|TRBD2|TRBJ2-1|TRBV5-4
CASSDGTSDYNEQFF
TGTGCCAGCAGCGACGGGACTAGCGATTACAATGAGCAGTTCTTC
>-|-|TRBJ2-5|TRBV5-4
CASSLQPKNQETQYF
TGTGCCAGCAGCTTACAACCCAAAAACCAAGAGACCCAGTACTTC
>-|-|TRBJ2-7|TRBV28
CASGPGTRAYEQYF
TGTGCCAGCGGCCCCGGGACACGCGCCTACGAGCAGTACTTC
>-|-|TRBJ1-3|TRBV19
CASIPRSGNTIYF
TGTGCCAGTATCCCCCGGTCTGGAAACACCATATATTTT
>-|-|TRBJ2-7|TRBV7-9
CASSPLARYTAYF
TGTGCCAGCAGCCCTCTAGCGCGCTATACGGCGTACTTC
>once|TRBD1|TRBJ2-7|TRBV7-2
CASRRDRRTYEQYF
TGTGCCAGCAGGAGGGACAGGAGGACCTACGAGCAGTACTTC
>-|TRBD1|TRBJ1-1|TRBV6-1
CASSEGQGRTEAFF
TGTGCCAGCAGTGAAGGACAGGGGAGGACTGAAGCTTTCTTT
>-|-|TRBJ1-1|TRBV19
CASSVQGFTEAFF
TGTGCCAGTAGTGTGCAGGGATTCACTGAAGCTTTCTTT
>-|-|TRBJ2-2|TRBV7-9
CASSLSPSAGELFF
TGTGCCAGCAGCTTATCGCCTAGTGCCGGGGAGCTGTTTTTT
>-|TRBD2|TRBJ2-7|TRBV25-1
CASSVGVAGVGEQYF
TGTGCCAGCAGTGTGGGGGTAGCGGGAGTGGGAGAGCAGTACTTC
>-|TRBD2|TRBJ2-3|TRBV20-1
CSAKRTSGQYF
TGCAGTGCTAAACGGACTAGCGGGCAGTATTTT
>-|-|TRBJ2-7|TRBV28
CASSLDSAPEQYF
TGTGCCAGCAGTTTAGACTCAGCGCCTGAGCAGTACTTC
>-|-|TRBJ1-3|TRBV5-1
CASSLGSGGNTIYF
TGCGCCAGCAGCTTGGGGTCAGGAGGAAACACCATATATTTT
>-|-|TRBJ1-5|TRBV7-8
CASSLVLGLSGSNQPQHF
TGTGCCAGCAGCTTAGTATTAGGCCTCTCGGGAAGCAATCAGCCCCAGCATTTT